Each of the 15 T cell receptor beta chains below was sequenced from the same sample in a study of T cell responses to AZD1222 COVID-19 vaccine. Sequencing was performed with immunoSEQ multiplex PCR; in TCRdb, only in-frame clones are kept and a portion is missing. The repertoire holds over 65,000 clones, with roughly 90% as singletons. The sample consisted of peripheral blood, taken on day 0 of AZD1222 vaccination. These receptors originate from an adult in good health.

The chain is built from TRBV5-1 and TRBJ1-2, with D maybe TRBD1 (5 bases). This CDR3 is 14 amino acids long. V was pared by 4 bases and J by 0 bases, with 10 bases between. Germline lookup yields CDR1 SGHRS and CDR2 YFSETQ. CDR3 sequence: CASSQSGANYGYTF. The DNA for the CDR3 is TGCGCCAGCAGCCAGTCGGGGGCTAACTATGGCTACACCTTC.

V gene TRBV5-1 combines with J gene TRBJ2-3, with D perhaps matching TRBD2 (5 bases). Trimming left V 0 bases short and J 1 base short, with 9 bases between. This CDR3 is 15 amino acids long. The germline V gene encodes CDR1 SGHRS and CDR2 YFSETQ. The CDR3 nucleotides read TGCGCCAGCAGCTTGGACGGGATGGGCACAGATACGCAGTATTTT. It translates to CASSLDGMGTDTQYF. Complete variable domain (other parts from reference TRBV5-1 and TRBJ2-3): KAGVTQTPRYLIKTRGQQVTLSCSPISGHRSVSWYQQTPGQGLQFLFEYFSETQRNKGNFPGRFSGRQFSNSRSEMNVSTLELGDSALYLCASSLDGMGTDTQYFGPGTRLTVL.

The chain combines TRBV7-3 with TRBJ1-3; maybe TRBD1 (5 bases). The CDR3 sequence is 16 residues long. Trimming removed 5 bases from V and 2 bases from J, with 16 bases in between. Germline V CDR1 and CDR2: SGHTA, FQGTGA. The CDR3 DNA follows: TGTGCCAGCAGCCGTGGGCAGGGCGGTCCTGGAAACACCATATATTTT. Encoded protein: CASSRGQGGPGNTIYF.

This chain joins TRBV9 and TRBJ1-1; 8 nucleotides agree with TRBD1. This CDR3 is built from 14 residues. The germline gives CDR1 SGDLS, CDR2 YYNGEE. CDR3 bases: TGTGCTATGGACAGGGCGAGTTCGGACACTGAAGCTTTCTTT. Residues: CAMDRASSDTEAFF.

Here the CDR3 reads CASSPIRTYEQYF. For the CDR3, the DNA is TGTGCCAGCAGTCCCATAAGAACCTACGAGCAGTACTTC. V gene TRBV27 combines with J gene TRBJ2-7; no reliable D call. Trimming left V 5 bases short and J 2 bases short, with 10 bases between. The length of the CDR3 is 13 residues. The germline V gene has CDR1 MNHEY and CDR2 SMNVEV (reference sequence).

The chain has TRBV7-2 and TRBJ1-2, with a weak D call TRBD1 (6 bases). Trimming cost V 3 bases and J 4 bases, with 12 bases left between them. From germline, CDR1 is SGHTA and CDR2 FQGNSA. This CDR3 contains 14 residues. CDR3 nucleotide sequence: TGTGCCAGCAGCTTCGTAGACAGGTCCTATGGCTACACCTTC. Its protein product is CASSFVDRSYGYTF.

V is TRBV4-1 and J is TRBJ1-1; 8 bases line up with TRBD1. The CDR3 contains 14 residues. V gave up 4 bases and J gave up 4 bases; unmatched junction bases: 5. Germline V gene data show CDR1 as MGHRA and CDR2 as YSYEKL. The CDR3 DNA follows: TGCGCCAGCAGCCCTCAAACAGGGGGCACTGAAGCTTTCTTT. This sequence encodes CASSPQTGGTEAFF.

The chain recombines TRBV19 with TRBJ1-5; the D gene is possibly TRBD1 (6 bases). Trimming pared 6 bases from V and 0 bases from J, leaving 24 bases between. Germline V gene sequence: CDR1 LNHDA, CDR2 SQIVND (reference sequence). The CDR3 spans 19 residues. CDR3 sequence (DNA): TGTGCCAGTAGAAATTACAGGGCCCAGGACCCATATAGCAATCAGCCCCAGCATTTT. It translates to CASRNYRAQDPYSNQPQHF.

The CDR3 here is CASSVTSGSTDTQYF. CDR3 DNA sequence: TGTGCCAGTAGTGTGACTAGCGGGAGCACAGATACGCAGTATTTT. V gene TRBV19 combines with J gene TRBJ2-3; the match to TRBD2 covers 10 bases. CDR1 LNHDA and CDR2 SQIVND come from the germline V gene (reference sequence). The CDR3 is 15 residues long. Trimming cost V 5 bases and J 0 bases; bases outside gene matches: 2.

This chain links TRBV28 with TRBJ1-2; 8 nucleotides agree with TRBD1. CDR3 length: 14 residues. From germline, CDR1 is MDHEN and CDR2 SYDVKM. J lost 1 base, V lost 8 bases, and 6 bases had no gene match. CDR3 in DNA: TGTGCCAGCGGCGAGACAGGGGATAACTATGGCTACACCTTC. Amino acid sequence: CASGETGDNYGYTF.

The genes are TRBV28 and TRBJ2-1; perhaps D is TRBD1 or TRBD2 (5 bases each). Per the germline V gene, CDR1 is MDHEN and CDR2 is SYDVKM. V gave up 1 base and J gave up 10 bases, with 14 bases separating them. This CDR3 contains 14 residues. DNA for the CDR3: TGTGCCAGCAGTTTATTAAGTGGGGGAAAGGAGCAGTTCTTC. Protein product: CASSLLSGGKEQFF.

The CDR3, as DNA: TGCGCCAGCAGCTTGGGGGGCGTGAACACTGAAGCTTTCTTT. The encoded protein is CASSLGGVNTEAFF. This sequence joins TRBV5-1 and TRBJ1-1; D is perhaps TRBD1 (5 bases). V lost 0 bases and J 0 bases, leaving 6 bases between the germline ends. Germline CDR1 SGHRS, CDR2 YFSETQ. The length of the CDR3 is 14 residues.

This clone occurred once. The rearrangement uses TRBV19 and TRBJ1-1, with D hard to call. From germline, CDR1 is LNHDA and CDR2 SQIVND (reference sequence). V lost 6 bases to trimming and J lost 2 bases, with 13 bases between them. This CDR3 has 14 residues. CDR3 residues: CASRLRALNTEAFF. In nucleotides, the CDR3 is TGTGCCAGTAGACTAAGGGCTTTAAACACTGAAGCTTTCTTT.

The genes are TRBV24-1 and TRBJ2-3; no firm D call. The germline V and J ends were trimmed by 0 bases and 6 bases, with 9 bases remaining between them. This CDR3 comprises 14 residues. The germline V gene encodes CDR1 KGHDR and CDR2 SFDVKD. CDR3 sequence reads: CATSDLGSSDTQYF. In DNA, the CDR3 is TGTGCCACCAGTGATTTGGGCTCCTCGGATACGCAGTATTTT.

Here the CDR3 reads CASSQAGGNSPLHF. CDR3 coding DNA: TGCGCCAGCAGCCAAGCCGGGGGGAATTCACCCCTCCACTTT. The rearrangement uses TRBV4-3 and TRBJ1-6, with D possibly being TRBD1 (5 bases). This CDR3 region has 14 residues. Trimming removed 1 base at V and 7 bases at J, with 8 bases between. Germline-derived CDR1 and CDR2 are LGHNA and YSLEER.